Shown below are 30 T cell receptor beta chains from a single sample sequenced in a study of vaccination and CD4 T cells after COVID-19. These receptors' antigens are unknown. Indicated treatment: approximately 11-day PBMC culture with coronavirus spike peptide pools or control peptides (ViraFEST assay). Researchers used the Oncomine TCR Beta short-read assay to sequence DNA from cultured CD4+ T cells. One entry per CDR3 protein, called by TCRdb with MiXCR from the PCR reads. Here the sample spans more than 4,000 distinct CDR3 sequences, under 50% being singletons. Sequencing used CD4+ T cells from blood, cultured in vitro. The receptors were gathered from a human donor who had recovered from COVID-19.

This clonotype was recorded a few times. This chain uses TRBV6-1 with TRBJ2-7; 7 bases fit TRBD2. This CDR3 comprises 17 residues. Per germline, CDR1 MNHNS and CDR2 SASEGT. Trimming cost V 4 bases and J 6 bases; bases outside gene matches: 18. The CDR3 protein is CASSVTDSGLGFAEQYF. The CDR3 DNA reads as TGTGCCAGCAGTGTTACCGATAGCGGGTTGGGATTCGCCGAGCAGTACTTC.

V is TRBV18 and J is TRBJ2-1, with D hard to call. CDR1 is KGHSH and CDR2 is LQKENI in the germline V gene. V lost 3 bases and J lost 5, with 8 bases in between. This CDR3 contains 13 residues. The CDR3 reads CASSPIRDNEQFF. CDR3 DNA: TGTGCCAGCTCACCGATCCGGGACAATGAGCAGTTCTTC.

The DNA for the CDR3 is TGTGCCTGGAGTGTTCTTGGGACAGGAACCTACGAGCAGTACTTC. Translation: CAWSVLGTGTYEQYF. V and J are TRBV30 and TRBJ2-1; 8 bases are a match to TRBD1. The J call may be in error: the DNA end matches TRBJ2-7 better. This CDR3 has 15 amino acids. Germline V gives CDR1 GTSNPN, CDR2 SVGIG (reference sequence).

This clonotype was counted between two and nine times. The CDR3, as DNA: TGCAGTGCTGTTAGCAGCAGGCAGTACTTC. As protein: CSAVSSRQYF. The chain couples TRBV20-1 to TRBJ2-7; no firm D call. Germline loops: CDR1 DFQATT, CDR2 SNEGSKA (reference sequence). V lost 5 bases, J lost 9 bases, and 11 bases lay in between. CDR3 length: 10 amino acids.

This chain joins TRBV24-1 and TRBJ2-7, with D tentatively TRBD1 or TRBD2 (5 bases each). Trimming took off 7 bases at V and 6 bases at J, with 15 bases between the two ends. The CDR3 contains 13 residues. Germline loops: CDR1 KGHDR, CDR2 SFDVKD. CDR3: CATSSGTLGEQYF. The CDR3 DNA follows: TGTGCCACCAGCTCCGGGACCCTAGGCGAGCAGTACTTC.

CDR3 in amino acids: CASSHAGLFAPTGELFF. The CDR3 DNA follows: TGTGCCAGCAGCCACGCCGGACTCTTTGCCCCCACCGGGGAGCTGTTTTTT. The V call is TRBV11-2, the J call TRBJ2-2; maybe TRBD2 (5 bases). V shed 5 bases and J shed 4 bases, with 20 bases lying between them. The CDR3 length is 17 residues. Germline CDR1 and CDR2: SGHAT and FQNNGV.

This clonotype was seen only a few times. The chain is built from TRBV7-3 and TRBJ2-2; TRBD2 agrees at 9 bases. V was clipped by 4 bases and J by 2 bases; unmatched bases: 5. The CDR3 totals 16 residues. The germline gives CDR1 SGHTA, CDR2 FQGTGA. The CDR3 loop is CASSSVAGVNTGELFF. In nucleotides, the CDR3 is TGTGCCAGCAGCTCCGTAGCGGGGGTAAACACCGGGGAGCTGTTTTTT.

The V call is TRBV6-1, the J call TRBJ2-7; D possibly corresponds to TRBD2 (7 bases). Germline V gene sequence: CDR1 MNHNS, CDR2 SASEGT. This CDR3 has 15 residues. V dropped 10 bases and J dropped 0 bases, with 19 bases sitting between them. The CDR3 loop reads CATRKSGGASYEQYF. The CDR3, as DNA: TGTGCCACCCGAAAAAGTGGGGGGGCCTCCTACGAGCAGTACTTC.

The chain joins TRBV20-1 to TRBJ2-1; 7 bases fit TRBD1. Per germline, CDR1 DFQATT and CDR2 SNEGSKA (reference sequence). Unmatched junction bases numbered 4, after V lost 6 bases and J lost 5 bases. CDR3 length: 12 amino acids. The CDR3 sequence: CSAPDRDNEQFF. In nucleotides, the CDR3 is TGCAGTGCCCCTGACAGGGACAATGAGCAGTTCTTC.

The rearrangement joins TRBV15 to TRBJ2-6; 8 nucleotides match TRBD1. The J segment lost 2 bases and the V segment lost 0 bases, leaving 6 bases of the junction unmatched. The CDR3 contains 18 residues. Looked up from germline, CDR1 is LNHNV and CDR2 is YYDKDF (reference sequence). The CDR3 is CATSRERTGGTGANVLTF. In DNA, the CDR3 is TGTGCCACCAGCAGAGAACGAACAGGGGGGACTGGGGCCAACGTCCTGACTTTC.

This clonotype has only a few counts. The chain recombines TRBV4-2 with TRBJ2-2, with D unresolved. Trimming pared 1 base from V and 1 base from J, leaving 4 bases between. The CDR3 spans 14 residues. Germline CDR1 reads LGHNA; CDR2 reads YNFKEQ. The CDR3 sequence: CASSQGRNTGELFF. In DNA, the CDR3 is TGTGCCAGCAGCCAAGGTCGGAACACCGGGGAGCTGTTTTTT.

The CDR3 nucleotides read TGTGCCAGCAGCTTAGGGGCGTCAGCGTTTAATGAAAAACTGTTTTTT. Its protein is CASSLGASAFNEKLFF. This chain joins TRBV11-2 and TRBJ1-4; D unresolved. CDR3 length: 16 residues. Trimming took off 1 base at V and 4 bases at J, with 13 bases between the two ends. Looked up from germline, CDR1 is SGHAT and CDR2 is FQNNGV.

This rearrangement joins TRBV12-3 or TRBV12-4 to TRBJ1-1, with TRBD1 as a possible D gene (6 bases). The CDR3 spans 16 residues. The V end was cut by 5 bases, the J end by 0 bases, with 16 bases between. CDR3 in DNA: TGTGCCAGCAGTCTTAAAAGGGGGTTTATGAACACTGAAGCTTTCTTT. The encoded protein is CASSLKRGFMNTEAFF.

V is TRBV28 and J is TRBJ2-2; D not resolved. V was cut by 6 bases and J by 0 bases, with 11 bases left in between. The CDR3 consists of 15 residues. Germline V gene lookup returns CDR1 MDHEN and CDR2 SYDVKM. The CDR3: CASSQPGPNTGELFF. As DNA, the CDR3 is TGTGCCAGCAGCCAACCCGGGCCGAACACCGGGGAGCTGTTTTTT. Filled out from reference TRBV28 and TRBJ2-2, the complete variable domain reads DVKVTQSSRYLVKRTGEKVFLECVQDMDHENMFWYRQDPGLGLRLIYFSYDVKMKEKGDIPEGYSVSREKKERFSLILESASTNQTSMYLCASSQPGPNTGELFFGEGSRLTVL.

J is TRBJ1-3 and V is TRBV19; D uncertain. V dropped 5 bases and J dropped 3 bases, with 8 bases sitting between them. Germline CDR1 is LNHDA and CDR2 is SQIVND (reference sequence). The CDR3 runs to 13 residues. The CDR3 coding sequence is TGTGCCAGTAGTCTTGCTAATGGAAACACCATATATTTT. This gives the protein CASSLANGNTIYF.

CDR3 DNA: TGCAGTGCTGACCAAATGGGTCGGGAGGCCACAGATACGCAGTATTTT. Translation: CSADQMGREATDTQYF. The rearrangement links TRBV20-1 to TRBJ2-3; 7 bases match TRBD2. Germline V gene sequence: CDR1 DFQATT, CDR2 SNEGSKA (reference sequence). With V trimmed by 5 bases and J by 2 bases, 13 bases remained unmatched. The CDR3 covers 16 residues.

The chain has TRBV6-1 and TRBJ2-5; no clear D. V was clipped by 6 bases and J by 3 bases, with 11 bases between them. Per the germline V gene, CDR1 is MNHNS and CDR2 is SASEGT. The CDR3 is made up of 13 amino acids. The CDR3 bases are TGTGCCAGCAGCCTCCCGGGTGAAGAGACCCAGTACTTC. This codes for CASSLPGEETQYF.

This chain uses TRBV14 with TRBJ1-1; 7 bases align to TRBD1. The CDR3 length is 13 residues. Germline CDR1 and CDR2: SGHDN and FVKESK. V was clipped by 4 bases and J by 6 bases; unmatched bases: 5. DNA for the CDR3: TGTGCCAGCAGCCGTAGGGGGCCCCCTGAAGCTTTCTTT. The encoded protein is CASSRRGPPEAFF.

The chain is built from TRBV5-4 and TRBJ2-1, with D maybe TRBD2 (6 bases). The germline V gene has CDR1 SGHNT and CDR2 YYREEE (reference sequence). The V gene lost 4 bases and the J gene lost 4 bases, with 15 bases spanning the gap. The CDR3 has 15 residues. CDR3 amino acids: CASSRTGGTYNEQFF. The CDR3 DNA is TGTGCCAGCAGCCGGACCGGGGGAACTTACAATGAGCAGTTCTTC.

The chain combines TRBV27 with TRBJ1-6; the match to TRBD1 covers 8 bases. From germline, CDR1 is MNHEY and CDR2 SMNVEV (reference sequence). Trimming removed 5 bases from V and 6 bases from J; junction bases left unmatched: 6. The CDR3 totals 15 residues. Here the CDR3 reads CASSPTDRGNSPLHF. In DNA form, the CDR3 reads TGTGCCAGCAGTCCTACAGACAGGGGTAATTCACCCCTCCACTTT.

The chain uses TRBV20-1 and TRBJ2-5; D is tentatively TRBD1 or TRBD2 (6 bases each). Trimming removed 3 bases at V and 5 bases at J, with 10 bases between. Germline V gives CDR1 DFQATT, CDR2 SNEGSKA (reference sequence). The CDR3 is made up of 12 amino acids. CDR3 nucleotide sequence: TGCAGTGCTAGGGGGGGCGGGGAGACCCAGTACTTC. Amino acid sequence: CSARGGGETQYF.

This clonotype was observed a few times. The chain carries TRBV6-2 or TRBV6-3 and TRBJ1-1; D gene ambiguous. Trimming shortened V by 6 bases and J by 2 bases, and 13 bases separated the two germline ends. Germline V gives CDR1 MNHEY, CDR2 SVGEGT. This CDR3 is 14 amino acids long. The CDR3 DNA follows: TGTGCCAGCAGATCTCTGACCAGCAACACTGAAGCTTTCTTT. It encodes CASRSLTSNTEAFF.

CDR3 nucleotides: TGCAGCGCCCCGAGCGGCACTGAAGCTTTCTTT. Protein product: CSAPSGTEAFF. This chain links TRBV29-1 with TRBJ1-1; no clear D. V lost 7 bases, J lost 4 bases, and 10 bases lay in between. This CDR3 contains 11 residues. Per germline, CDR1 SQVTM and CDR2 ANQGSEA.

This clonotype was seen more than once but under ten times. The genes are TRBV7-2 and TRBJ1-6; D is unclear. CDR1 is SGHTA and CDR2 is FQGNSA in the germline V gene. Between the trimmed V and J ends, which lost 1 base and 7 bases, there was a span of 5 bases. The CDR3 extends over 13 amino acids. CDR3 sequence reads: CASSLDPNSPLHF. For the CDR3, the DNA is TGTGCCAGCAGCTTAGACCCGAATTCACCCCTCCACTTT.

The chain carries TRBV9 and TRBJ2-3; D not certain. This CDR3 spans 15 amino acids. V was shortened by 0 bases and J by 1 base, with 9 bases between the two germline ends. Germline V lookup: CDR1 SGDLS, CDR2 YYNGEE. The CDR3 reads CASSVGPTGTDTQYF. The DNA for the CDR3 is TGTGCCAGCAGCGTAGGGCCCACCGGCACAGATACGCAGTATTTT.

There are a few counts of this clonotype. J is TRBJ1-1 and V is TRBV5-8; 9 nucleotides line up with TRBD1. The CDR3 runs to 13 residues. Germline CDR1 is SGHTS and CDR2 is YDEGEE. With V trimmed by 2 bases and J by 5 bases, 1 base remained unmatched. The CDR3 coding sequence is TGTGCCAGCAGCTTCGACAGGGGGACTGAAGCTTTCTTT. Translated: CASSFDRGTEAFF.

This chain connects TRBV18 to TRBJ1-5; 7 bases are shared with TRBD1. Per the germline V gene, CDR1 is KGHSH and CDR2 is LQKENI. V lost 6 bases, J lost 9 bases, and 17 bases stayed unmatched. This CDR3 spans 16 amino acids. The DNA for the CDR3 is TGTGCCAGCTCCCCGGATGGCAGGGGGAGCCTAGGGCCCCAGCATTTT. It is translated as CASSPDGRGSLGPQHF. Full variable domain (outside the CDR3, taken from reference TRBV18 and TRBJ1-5): NAGVMQNPRHLVRRRGQEARLRCSPMKGHSHVYWYRQLPEEGLKFMVYLQKENIIDESGMPKERFSAEFPKEGPSILRIQQVVRGDSAAYFCASSPDGRGSLGPQHFGDGTRLSIL.

The chain has TRBV28 and TRBJ1-1, with D possibly TRBD1 on 6 matching bases. The CDR3 has 14 amino acids. The ends were cut back, 6 bases at V and 0 bases at J, with 11 bases in the middle. Germline loops: CDR1 MDHEN, CDR2 SYDVKM. CDR3 in amino acids: CASSSTGLNTEAFF. CDR3 coding DNA: TGTGCCAGCAGCTCGACAGGCCTGAACACTGAAGCTTTCTTT.

This clonotype was seen more than once but under ten times. The gene calls are TRBV6-2 or TRBV6-3 and TRBJ2-1; maybe TRBD1 (6 bases). This CDR3 has 14 residues. The V gene's germline CDR1 is MNHEY and CDR2 SVGEGT. Between the trimmed V and J ends, which lost 4 bases and 6 bases, there was a span of 13 bases. CDR3 sequence (DNA): TGTGCCAGCAGTTTTCGGACAGTTATCAATGAGCAGTTCTTC. This translates into CASSFRTVINEQFF.

This sequence joins TRBV2 and TRBJ1-1, with D unclear. Germline V gene data show CDR1 as SNHLY and CDR2 as FYNNEI. The CDR3 is 11 amino acids. Deletions cut 10 bases from V and 1 base from J, with 7 bases between. CDR3 protein: CATKGNTEAFF. The CDR3 coding sequence is TGTGCCACCAAGGGGAACACTGAAGCTTTCTTT.